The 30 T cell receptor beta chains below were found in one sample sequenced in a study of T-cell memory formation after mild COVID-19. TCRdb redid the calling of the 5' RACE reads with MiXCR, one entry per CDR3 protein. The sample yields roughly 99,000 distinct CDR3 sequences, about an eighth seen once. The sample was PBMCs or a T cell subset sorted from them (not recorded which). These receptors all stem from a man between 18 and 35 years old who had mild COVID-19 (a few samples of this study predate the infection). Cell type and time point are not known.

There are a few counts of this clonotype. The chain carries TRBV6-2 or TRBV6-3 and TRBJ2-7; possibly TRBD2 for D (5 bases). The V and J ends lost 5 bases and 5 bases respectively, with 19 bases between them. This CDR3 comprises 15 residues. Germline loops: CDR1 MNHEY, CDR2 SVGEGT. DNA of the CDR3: TGTGCCAGCAGTCCCAAGGGAGACCCATCCCACGAGCAGTACTTC. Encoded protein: CASSPKGDPSHEQYF.

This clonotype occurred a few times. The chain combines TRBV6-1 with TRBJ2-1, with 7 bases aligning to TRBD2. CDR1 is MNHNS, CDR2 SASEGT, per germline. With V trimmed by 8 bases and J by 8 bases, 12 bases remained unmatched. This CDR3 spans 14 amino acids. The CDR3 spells CASLQTSKVYEQFF. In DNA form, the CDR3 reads TGTGCCAGCTTGCAGACTAGCAAGGTCTATGAGCAGTTCTTC.

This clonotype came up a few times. CDR3 DNA sequence: TGTGCCTGGAGTGTAATATCCTACTCGGGCACTGAAGCTTTCTTT. This gives the protein CAWSVISYSGTEAFF. V and J are TRBV30 and TRBJ1-1; D unclear. Trimming removed 0 bases from V and 4 bases from J, with 15 bases in between. The germline CDR1 and CDR2 sequences are GTSNPN and SVGIG (reference sequence). The CDR3 covers 15 residues.

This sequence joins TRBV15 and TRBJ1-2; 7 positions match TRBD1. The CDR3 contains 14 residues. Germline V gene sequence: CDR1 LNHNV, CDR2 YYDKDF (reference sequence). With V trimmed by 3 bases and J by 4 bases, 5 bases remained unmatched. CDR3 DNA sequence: TGTGCCACCAGCAGTGCGACAGGGAGCTATGGCTACACCTTC. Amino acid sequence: CATSSATGSYGYTF.

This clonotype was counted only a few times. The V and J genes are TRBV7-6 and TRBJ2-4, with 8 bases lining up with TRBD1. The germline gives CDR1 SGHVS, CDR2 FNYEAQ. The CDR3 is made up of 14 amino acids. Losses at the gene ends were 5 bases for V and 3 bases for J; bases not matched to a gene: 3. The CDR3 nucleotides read TGTGCCAGCAGCCCGGACAGGGACAAAAACATTCAGTACTTC. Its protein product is CASSPDRDKNIQYF.

CDR3 region: CSARNAPLIAYNEQFF. CDR3 DNA sequence: TGCAGTGCTAGAAACGCCCCCCTGATAGCCTACAATGAGCAGTTCTTC. The V and J genes are TRBV20-1 and TRBJ2-1; no clear D. This CDR3 contains 16 residues. Trimming took 2 bases from V and 2 from J, leaving 16 bases between them. Looked up from germline, CDR1 is DFQATT and CDR2 is SNEGSKA (reference sequence).

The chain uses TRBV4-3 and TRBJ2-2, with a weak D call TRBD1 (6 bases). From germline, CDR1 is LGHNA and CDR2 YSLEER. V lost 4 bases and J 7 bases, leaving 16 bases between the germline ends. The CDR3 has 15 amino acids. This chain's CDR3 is CASSRGEQGSGELFF. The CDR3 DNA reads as TGCGCCAGCAGCCGAGGTGAACAGGGAAGCGGGGAGCTGTTTTTT.

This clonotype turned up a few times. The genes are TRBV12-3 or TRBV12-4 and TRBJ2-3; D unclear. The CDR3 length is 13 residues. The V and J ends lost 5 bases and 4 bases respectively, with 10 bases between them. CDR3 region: CASSLGRADTQYF. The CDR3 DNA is TGTGCCAGCAGTCTCGGACGTGCAGATACGCAGTATTTT.

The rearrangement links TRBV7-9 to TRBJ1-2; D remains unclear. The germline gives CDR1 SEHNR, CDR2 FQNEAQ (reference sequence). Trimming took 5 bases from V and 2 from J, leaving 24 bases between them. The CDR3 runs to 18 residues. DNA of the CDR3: TGTGCCAGCAGCCAAGCCGGGTTAACTTTCCCCGCCAACTATGGCTACACCTTC. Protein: CASSQAGLTFPANYGYTF.

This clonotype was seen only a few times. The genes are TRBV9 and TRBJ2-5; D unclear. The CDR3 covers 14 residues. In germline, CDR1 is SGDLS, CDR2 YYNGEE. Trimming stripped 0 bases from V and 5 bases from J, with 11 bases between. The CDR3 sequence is CASSVGLLGETQYF. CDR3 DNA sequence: TGTGCCAGCAGCGTAGGCCTATTGGGCGAGACCCAGTACTTC.

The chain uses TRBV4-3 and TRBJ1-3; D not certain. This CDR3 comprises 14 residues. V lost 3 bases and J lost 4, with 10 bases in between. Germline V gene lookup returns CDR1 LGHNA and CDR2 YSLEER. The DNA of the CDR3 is TGCGCCAGCAGCCACACCGGTGGGGGAAACACCATATATTTT. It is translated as CASSHTGGGNTIYF.

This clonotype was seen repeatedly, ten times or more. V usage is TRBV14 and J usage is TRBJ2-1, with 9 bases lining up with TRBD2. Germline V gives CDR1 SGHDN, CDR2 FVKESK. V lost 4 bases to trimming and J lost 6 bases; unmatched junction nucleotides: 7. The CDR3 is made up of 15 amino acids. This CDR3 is CASSPVRLAANEQFF. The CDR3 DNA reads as TGTGCCAGCAGCCCAGTAAGACTAGCGGCCAATGAGCAGTTCTTC. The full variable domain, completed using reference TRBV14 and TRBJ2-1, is EAGVTQFPSHSVIEKGQTVTLRCDPISGHDNLYWYRRVMGKEIKFLLHFVKESKQDESGMPNNRFLAERTGGTYSTLKVQPAELEDSGVYFCASSPVRLAANEQFFGPGTRLTVL.

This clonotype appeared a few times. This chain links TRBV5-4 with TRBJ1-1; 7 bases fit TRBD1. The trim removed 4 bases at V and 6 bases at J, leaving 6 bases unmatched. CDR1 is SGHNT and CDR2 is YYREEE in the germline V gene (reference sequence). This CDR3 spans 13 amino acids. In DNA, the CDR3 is TGTGCCAGCAGCGGCCCCGACAGGGCTGAAGCTTTCTTT. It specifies CASSGPDRAEAFF.

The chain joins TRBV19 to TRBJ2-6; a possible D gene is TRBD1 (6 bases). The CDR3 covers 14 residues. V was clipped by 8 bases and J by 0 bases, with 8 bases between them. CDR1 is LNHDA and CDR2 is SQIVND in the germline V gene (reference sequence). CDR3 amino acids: CASRQVSGANVLTF. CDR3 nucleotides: TGTGCCAGTCGACAGGTCTCTGGGGCCAACGTCCTGACTTTC.

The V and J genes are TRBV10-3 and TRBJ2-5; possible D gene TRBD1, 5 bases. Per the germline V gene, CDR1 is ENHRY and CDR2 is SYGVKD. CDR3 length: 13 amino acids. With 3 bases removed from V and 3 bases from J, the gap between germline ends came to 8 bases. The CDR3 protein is CAISEPGKETQYF. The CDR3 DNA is TGTGCCATCAGTGAACCAGGGAAAGAGACCCAGTACTTC.

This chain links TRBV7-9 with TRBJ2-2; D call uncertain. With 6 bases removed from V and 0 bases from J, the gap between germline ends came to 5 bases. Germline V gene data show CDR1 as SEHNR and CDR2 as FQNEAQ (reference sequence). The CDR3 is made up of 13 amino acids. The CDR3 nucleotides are TGTGCCAGCAGAGGGCCGAACACCGGGGAGCTGTTTTTT. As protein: CASRGPNTGELFF.

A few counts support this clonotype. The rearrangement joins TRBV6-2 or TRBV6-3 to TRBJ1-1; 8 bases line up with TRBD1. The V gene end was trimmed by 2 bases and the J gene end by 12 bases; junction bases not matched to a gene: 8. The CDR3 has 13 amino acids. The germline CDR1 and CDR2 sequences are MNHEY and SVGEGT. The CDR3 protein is CASSYQGAHSPFF. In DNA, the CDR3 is TGTGCCAGCAGTTACCAGGGGGCTCACTCGCCTTTCTTT.

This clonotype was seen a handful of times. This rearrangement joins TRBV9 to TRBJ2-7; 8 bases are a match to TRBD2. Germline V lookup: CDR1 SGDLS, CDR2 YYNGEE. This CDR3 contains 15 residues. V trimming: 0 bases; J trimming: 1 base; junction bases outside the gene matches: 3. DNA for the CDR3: TGTGCCAGCAGCGTAGGAACTAGCGGTTCCTACGAGCAGTACTTC. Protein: CASSVGTSGSYEQYF. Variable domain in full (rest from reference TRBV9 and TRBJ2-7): DSGVTQTPKHLITATGQRVTLRCSPRSGDLSVYWYQQSLDQGLQFLIQYYNGEERAKGNILERFSAQQFPDLHSELNLSSLELGDSALYFCASSVGTSGSYEQYFGPGTRLTVT.

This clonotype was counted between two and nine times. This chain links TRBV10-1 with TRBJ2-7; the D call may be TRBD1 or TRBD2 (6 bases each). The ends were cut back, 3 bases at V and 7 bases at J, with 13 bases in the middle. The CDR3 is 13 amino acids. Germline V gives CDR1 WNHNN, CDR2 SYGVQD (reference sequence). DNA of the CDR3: TGCGCCAGCAGTGAACCGGGGGCGCGTGAGCAGTACTTC. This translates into CASSEPGAREQYF.

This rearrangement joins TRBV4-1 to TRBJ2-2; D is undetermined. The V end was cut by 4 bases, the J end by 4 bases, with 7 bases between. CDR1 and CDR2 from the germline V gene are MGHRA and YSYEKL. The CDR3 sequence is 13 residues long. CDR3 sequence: CASSRGTTGELFF. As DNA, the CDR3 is TGCGCCAGCAGCCGCGGTACCACCGGGGAGCTGTTTTTT.

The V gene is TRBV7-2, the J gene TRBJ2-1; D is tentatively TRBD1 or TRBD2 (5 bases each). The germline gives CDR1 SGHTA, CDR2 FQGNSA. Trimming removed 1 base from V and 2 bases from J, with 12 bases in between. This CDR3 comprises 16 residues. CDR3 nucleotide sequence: TGTGCCAGCAGCTTAGGAGGGGAAGGACCCTACAATGAGCAGTTCTTC. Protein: CASSLGGEGPYNEQFF.

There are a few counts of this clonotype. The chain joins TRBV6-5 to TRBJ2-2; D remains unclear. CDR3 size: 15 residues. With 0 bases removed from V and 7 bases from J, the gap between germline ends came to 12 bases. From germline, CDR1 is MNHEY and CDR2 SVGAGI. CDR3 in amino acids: CASSYSTSGHGELFF. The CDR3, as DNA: TGTGCCAGCAGTTACTCGACCTCGGGTCACGGGGAGCTGTTTTTT.

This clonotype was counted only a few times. CDR3 loop: CSGLGQGNYGYTF. The CDR3 bases are TGCAGCGGATTGGGGCAGGGGAACTATGGCTACACCTTC. This sequence joins TRBV29-1 and TRBJ1-2, with TRBD1 as a possible D gene (6 bases). This CDR3 spans 13 amino acids. The V gene lost 7 bases and the J gene lost 2 bases, with 14 bases spanning the gap. CDR1 and CDR2 from the germline V gene are SQVTM and ANQGSEA.

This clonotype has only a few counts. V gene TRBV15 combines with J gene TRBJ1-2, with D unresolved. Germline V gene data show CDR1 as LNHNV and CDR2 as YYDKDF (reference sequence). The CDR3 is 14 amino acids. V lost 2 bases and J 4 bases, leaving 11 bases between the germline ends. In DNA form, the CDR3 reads TGTGCCACCAGCAGAACCACCCCAGGCTATGGCTACACCTTC. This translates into CATSRTTPGYGYTF. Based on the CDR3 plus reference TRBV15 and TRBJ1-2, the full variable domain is DAMVIQNPRYQVTQFGKPVTLSCSQTLNHNVMYWYQQKSSQAPKLLFHYYDKDFNNEADTPDNFQSRRPNTSFCFLDIRSPGLGDTAMYLCATSRTTPGYGYTFGSGTRLTVV.

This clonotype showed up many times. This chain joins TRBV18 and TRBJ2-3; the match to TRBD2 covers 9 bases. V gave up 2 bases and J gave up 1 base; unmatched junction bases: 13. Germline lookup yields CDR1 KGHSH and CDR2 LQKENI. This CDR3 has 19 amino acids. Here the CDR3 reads CASSPVTSGGYSGTDTQYF. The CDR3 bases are TGTGCCAGCTCACCAGTCACGAGCGGGGGGTACTCTGGCACAGATACGCAGTATTTT. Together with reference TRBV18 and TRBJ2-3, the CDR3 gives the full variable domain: NAGVMQNPRHLVRRRGQEARLRCSPMKGHSHVYWYRQLPEEGLKFMVYLQKENIIDESGMPKERFSAEFPKEGPSILRIQQVVRGDSAAYFCASSPVTSGGYSGTDTQYFGPGTRLTVL.

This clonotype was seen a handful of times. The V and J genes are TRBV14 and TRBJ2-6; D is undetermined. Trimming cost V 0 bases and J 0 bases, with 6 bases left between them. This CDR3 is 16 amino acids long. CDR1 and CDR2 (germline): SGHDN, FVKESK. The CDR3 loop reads CASSQDPVSGANVLTF. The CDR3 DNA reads TGTGCCAGCAGCCAAGATCCGGTCTCTGGGGCCAACGTCCTGACTTTC. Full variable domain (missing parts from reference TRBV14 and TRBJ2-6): EAGVTQFPSHSVIEKGQTVTLRCDPISGHDNLYWYRRVMGKEIKFLLHFVKESKQDESGMPNNRFLAERTGGTYSTLKVQPAELEDSGVYFCASSQDPVSGANVLTFGAGSRLTVL.

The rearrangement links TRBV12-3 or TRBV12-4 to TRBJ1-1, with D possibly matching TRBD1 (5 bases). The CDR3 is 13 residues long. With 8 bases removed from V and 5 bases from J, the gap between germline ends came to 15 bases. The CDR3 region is CASAYAGWTEAFF. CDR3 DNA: TGTGCCAGCGCCTACGCAGGGTGGACTGAAGCTTTCTTT.

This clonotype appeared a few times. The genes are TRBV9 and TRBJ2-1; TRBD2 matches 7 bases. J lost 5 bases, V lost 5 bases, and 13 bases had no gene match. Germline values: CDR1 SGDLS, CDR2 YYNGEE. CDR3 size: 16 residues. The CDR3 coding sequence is TGTGCCAGCAGTGATGCGGAGAGGGGAGGGAACAATGAGCAGTTCTTC. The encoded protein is CASSDAERGGNNEQFF.

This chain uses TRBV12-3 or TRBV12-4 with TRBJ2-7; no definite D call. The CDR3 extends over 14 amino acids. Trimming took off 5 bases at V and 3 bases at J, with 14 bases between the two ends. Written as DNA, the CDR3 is TGTGCCAGCAGTCCGGACGGAGCCCTCTACGAGCAGTACTTC. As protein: CASSPDGALYEQYF.

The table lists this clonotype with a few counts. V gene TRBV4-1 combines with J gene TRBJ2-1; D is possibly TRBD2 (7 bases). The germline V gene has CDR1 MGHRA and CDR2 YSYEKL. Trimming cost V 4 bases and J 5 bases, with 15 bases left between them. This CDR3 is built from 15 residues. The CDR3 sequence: CASSRTGGQNNEQFF. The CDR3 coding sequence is TGCGCCAGCAGCCGGACCGGGGGGCAAAACAATGAGCAGTTCTTC.